Following are 6 T cell receptor beta chains from one sample sequenced in a study of cytomegalovirus exposure and HLA in healthy donors. Researchers ran the PCR with 60 Vbeta and 13 Jbeta primers. TCRdb's copy holds only in-frame clones and misses some; the assay was immunoSEQ multiplex PCR. The sample includes fewer than 250,000 clones, over 75% of them seen just once. The specimen sequenced was PBMCs. These receptors originate from a man younger than 35 in good health and CMV-seronegative.

The chain joins TRBV7-2 to TRBJ2-1; D not certain. Per germline, CDR1 SGHTA and CDR2 FQGNSA. This CDR3 is built from 11 residues. The V gene lost 2 bases and the J gene lost 9 bases, with 5 bases spanning the gap. CDR3 in DNA: TGTGCCAGCAGCTTAACGAGTGAGCAGTTCTTC. This gives the protein CASSLTSEQFF.

This chain links TRBV4-1 with TRBJ2-5; no definite D call. This CDR3 region has 15 residues. The V gene lost 0 bases and the J gene lost 1 base, with 9 bases spanning the gap. Per germline, CDR1 MGHRA and CDR2 YSYEKL. The CDR3 sequence: CASSQERKSQETQYF. In DNA, the CDR3 is TGCGCCAGCAGCCAAGAGCGGAAAAGCCAAGAGACCCAGTACTTC.

This chain uses TRBV7-8 with TRBJ1-5; D is ambiguous. The CDR3 covers 13 residues. V lost 5 bases, J lost 10 bases, and 15 bases lay in between. From germline, CDR1 is SGHVS and CDR2 FQNEAQ. The CDR3 DNA reads as TGTGCCAGCAGCCCTATATCAATGAAACCCCAGCATTTT. Translated: CASSPISMKPQHF. Filled out from reference TRBV7-8 and TRBJ1-5, the complete variable domain reads GAGVSQSPRYKVAKRGQDVALRCDPISGHVSLFWYQQALGQGPEFLTYFQNEAQLDKSGLPSDRFFAERPEGSVSTLKIQRTQQEDSAVYLCASSPISMKPQHFGDGTRLSIL.

Concerning this clone: At one of its ends the junction is not consistent with the germline gene, which may arise from a read error. The V gene is TRBV7-9, the J gene TRBJ2-7, with 8 bases that match TRBD1. CDR3 length: 17 amino acids. In germline, CDR1 is SEHNR, CDR2 FQNEAQ (reference sequence). DNA of the CDR3: TGTTCCAGCAGCTTTAGTATCGCAGGGGGCATATCCCACGAGCAGTACTTC. Translation gives CSSSFSIAGGISHEQYF.

The genes are TRBV4-1 and TRBJ2-7, with 11 bases identical to TRBD2. Trimming at V came to 0 bases and at J to 0 bases, leaving 10 bases not matched to a gene. Germline CDR1 reads MGHRA; CDR2 reads YSYEKL. The CDR3 is made up of 19 amino acids. The CDR3 sequence is CASSQDLQTSGISSYEQYF. In DNA form, the CDR3 reads TGCGCCAGCAGCCAAGATCTTCAGACTAGCGGGATCAGCTCCTACGAGCAGTACTTC.

This chain's CDR3 is CAISESHGSSGGYKQFF. CDR3 coding DNA: TGTGCCATCAGTGAGTCCCACGGTTCTAGCGGGGGGTATAAGCAGTTCTTC. The rearrangement joins TRBV10-3 to TRBJ2-1; TRBD2 agrees at 11 bases. V dropped 0 bases and J dropped 11; count of bases not matched to a gene: 12. The germline V gene has CDR1 ENHRY and CDR2 SYGVKD. The CDR3 runs to 17 residues.